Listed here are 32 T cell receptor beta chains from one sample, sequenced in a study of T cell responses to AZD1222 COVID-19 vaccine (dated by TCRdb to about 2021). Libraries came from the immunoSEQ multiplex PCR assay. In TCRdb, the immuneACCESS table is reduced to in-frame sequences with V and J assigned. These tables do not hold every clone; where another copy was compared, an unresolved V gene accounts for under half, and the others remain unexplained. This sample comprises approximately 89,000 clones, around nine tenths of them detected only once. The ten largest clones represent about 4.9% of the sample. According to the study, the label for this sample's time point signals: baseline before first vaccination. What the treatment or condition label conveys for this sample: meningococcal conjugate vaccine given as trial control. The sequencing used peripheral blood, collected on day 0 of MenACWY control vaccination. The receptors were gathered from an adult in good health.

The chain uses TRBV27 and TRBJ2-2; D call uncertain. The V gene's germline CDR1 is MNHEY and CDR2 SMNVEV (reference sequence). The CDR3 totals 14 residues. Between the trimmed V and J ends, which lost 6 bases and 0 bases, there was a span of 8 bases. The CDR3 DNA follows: TGTGCCAGCAGACGGAGTACGAACACCGGGGAGCTGTTTTTT. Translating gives CASRRSTNTGELFF.

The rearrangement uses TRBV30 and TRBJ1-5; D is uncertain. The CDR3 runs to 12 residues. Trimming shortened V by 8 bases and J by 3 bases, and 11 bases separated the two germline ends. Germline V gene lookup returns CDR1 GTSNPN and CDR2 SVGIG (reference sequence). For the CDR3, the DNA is TGTGCCGCAGCCGGGTCCAATCAGCCCCAGCATTTT. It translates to CAAAGSNQPQHF.

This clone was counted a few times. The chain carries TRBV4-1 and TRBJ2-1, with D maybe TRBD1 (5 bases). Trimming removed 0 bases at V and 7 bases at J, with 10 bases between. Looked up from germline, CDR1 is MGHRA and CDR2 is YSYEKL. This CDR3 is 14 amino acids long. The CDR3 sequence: CASSQEGAQNEQFF. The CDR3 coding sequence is TGCGCCAGCAGCCAAGAAGGGGCGCAGAATGAGCAGTTCTTC.

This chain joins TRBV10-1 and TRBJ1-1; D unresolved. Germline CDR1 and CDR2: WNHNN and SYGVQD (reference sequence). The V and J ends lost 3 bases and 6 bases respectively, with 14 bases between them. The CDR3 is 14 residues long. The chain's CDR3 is CASSENGERAEAFF. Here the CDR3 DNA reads TGCGCCAGCAGTGAAAACGGGGAGAGGGCTGAAGCTTTCTTT.

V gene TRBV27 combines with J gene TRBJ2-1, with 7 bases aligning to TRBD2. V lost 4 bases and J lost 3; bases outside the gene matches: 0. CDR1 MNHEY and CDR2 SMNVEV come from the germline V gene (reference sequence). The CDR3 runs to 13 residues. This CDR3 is CASSSSGYNEQFF. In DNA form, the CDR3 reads TGTGCCAGCAGTTCTAGCGGCTACAATGAGCAGTTCTTC.

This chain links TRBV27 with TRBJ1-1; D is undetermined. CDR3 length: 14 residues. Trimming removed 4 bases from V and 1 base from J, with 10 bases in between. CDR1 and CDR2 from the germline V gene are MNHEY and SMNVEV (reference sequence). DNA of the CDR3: TGTGCCAGCAGTTCCGCGGGGTGGAACACTGAAGCTTTCTTT. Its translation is CASSSAGWNTEAFF.

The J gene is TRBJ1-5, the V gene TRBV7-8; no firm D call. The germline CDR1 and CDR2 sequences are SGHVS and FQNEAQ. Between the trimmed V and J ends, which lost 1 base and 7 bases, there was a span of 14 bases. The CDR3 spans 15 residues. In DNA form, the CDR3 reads TGTGCCAGCAGCTTAGTGACGGGCCAGCTCCAGCCCCAGCATTTT. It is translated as CASSLVTGQLQPQHF.

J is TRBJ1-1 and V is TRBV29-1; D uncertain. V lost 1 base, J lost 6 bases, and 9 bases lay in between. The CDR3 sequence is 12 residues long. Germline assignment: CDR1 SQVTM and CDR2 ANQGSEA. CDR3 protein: CSVEGPEPEAFF. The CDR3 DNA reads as TGCAGCGTTGAAGGTCCCGAACCTGAAGCTTTCTTT.

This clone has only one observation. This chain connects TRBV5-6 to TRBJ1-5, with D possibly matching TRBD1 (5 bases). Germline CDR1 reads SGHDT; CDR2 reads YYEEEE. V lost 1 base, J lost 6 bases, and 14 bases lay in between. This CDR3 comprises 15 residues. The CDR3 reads CASSLYARESQPQHF. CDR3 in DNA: TGTGCCAGCAGCTTGTATGCCAGGGAAAGTCAGCCCCAGCATTTT. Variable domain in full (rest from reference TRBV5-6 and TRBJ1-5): DAGVTQSPTHLIKTRGQQVTLRCSPKSGHDTVSWYQQALGQGPQFIFQYYEEEERQRGNFPDRFSGHQFPNYSSELNVNALLLGDSALYLCASSLYARESQPQHFGDGTRLSIL.

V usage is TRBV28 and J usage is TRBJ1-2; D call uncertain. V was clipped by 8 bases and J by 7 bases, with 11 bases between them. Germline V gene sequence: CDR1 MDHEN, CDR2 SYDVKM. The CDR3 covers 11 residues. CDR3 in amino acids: CASGAISGYTF. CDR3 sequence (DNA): TGTGCCAGCGGAGCAATCAGTGGCTACACCTTC.

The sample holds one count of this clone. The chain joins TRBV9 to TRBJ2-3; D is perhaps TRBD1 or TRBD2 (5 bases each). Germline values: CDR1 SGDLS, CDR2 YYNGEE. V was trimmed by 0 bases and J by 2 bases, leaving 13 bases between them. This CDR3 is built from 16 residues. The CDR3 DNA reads TGTGCCAGCAGCGTAGGGGGCGGGCGGTCCACAGATACGCAGTATTTT. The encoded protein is CASSVGGGRSTDTQYF. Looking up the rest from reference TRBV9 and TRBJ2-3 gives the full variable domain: DSGVTQTPKHLITATGQRVTLRCSPRSGDLSVYWYQQSLDQGLQFLIQYYNGEERAKGNILERFSAQQFPDLHSELNLSSLELGDSALYFCASSVGGGRSTDTQYFGPGTRLTVL.

The CDR3 spells CASSLDRRTSTDTQYF. Here the CDR3 DNA reads TGTGCCAGCAGCTTAGACAGGCGGACTAGCACAGATACGCAGTATTTT. The rearrangement joins TRBV7-9 to TRBJ2-3; D tentatively fits TRBD1 or TRBD2 (5 bases each). Per germline, CDR1 SEHNR and CDR2 FQNEAQ (reference sequence). Trimming took off 1 base at V and 0 bases at J, with 11 bases between the two ends. This CDR3 spans 16 amino acids.

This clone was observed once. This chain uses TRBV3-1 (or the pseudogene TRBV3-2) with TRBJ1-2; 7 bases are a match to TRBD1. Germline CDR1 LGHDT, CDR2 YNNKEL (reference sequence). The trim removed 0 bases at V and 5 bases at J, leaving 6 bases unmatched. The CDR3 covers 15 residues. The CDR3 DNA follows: TGTGCCAGCAGCCAAGAGGTGACAGGGTTGTATGGCTACACCTTC. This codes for CASSQEVTGLYGYTF.

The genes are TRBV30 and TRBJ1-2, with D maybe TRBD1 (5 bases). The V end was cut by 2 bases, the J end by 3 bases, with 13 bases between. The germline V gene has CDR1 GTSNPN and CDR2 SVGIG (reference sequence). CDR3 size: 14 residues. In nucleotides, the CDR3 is TGTGCCTGGAGTCCGGCCGGGGGACACTATGGCTACACCTTC. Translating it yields CAWSPAGGHYGYTF.

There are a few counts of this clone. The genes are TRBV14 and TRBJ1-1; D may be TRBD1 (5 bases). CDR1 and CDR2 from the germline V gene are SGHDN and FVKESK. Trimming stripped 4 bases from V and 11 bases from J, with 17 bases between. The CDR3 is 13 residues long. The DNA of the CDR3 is TGTGCCAGCAGCCCACGGAGAGTTGGGACGGCTTTCTTT. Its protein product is CASSPRRVGTAFF.

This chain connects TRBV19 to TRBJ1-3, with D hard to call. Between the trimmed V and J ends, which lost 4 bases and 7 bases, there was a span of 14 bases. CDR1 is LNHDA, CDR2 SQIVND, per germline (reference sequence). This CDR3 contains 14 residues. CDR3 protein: CASSTPPRRNTIYF. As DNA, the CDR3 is TGTGCCAGTAGTACCCCCCCACGGCGGAACACCATATATTTT.

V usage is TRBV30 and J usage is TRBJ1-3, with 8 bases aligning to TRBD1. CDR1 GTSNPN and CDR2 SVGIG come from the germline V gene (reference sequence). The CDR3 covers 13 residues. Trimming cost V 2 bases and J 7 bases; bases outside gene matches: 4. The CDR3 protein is CAWSPGGDNTIYF. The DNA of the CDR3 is TGTGCCTGGAGTCCAGGGGGCGATAACACCATATATTTT.

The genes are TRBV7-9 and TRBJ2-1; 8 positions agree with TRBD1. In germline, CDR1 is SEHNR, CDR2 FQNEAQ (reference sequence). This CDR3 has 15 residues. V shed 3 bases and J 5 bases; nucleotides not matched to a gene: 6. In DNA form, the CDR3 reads TGTGCCAGCAGCTTCGCCCAGGGGGCAGACAATGAGCAGTTCTTC. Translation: CASSFAQGADNEQFF.

In DNA, the CDR3 is TGTGCCAGCAGCCCCAAGACTAGCGGGGCCTACAATGAGCAGTTCTTC. This encodes CASSPKTSGAYNEQFF. The chain has TRBV7-2 and TRBJ2-1; the match to TRBD2 covers 11 bases. Germline V CDR1 and CDR2: SGHTA, FQGNSA. Trimming cost V 5 bases and J 2 bases; bases outside gene matches: 5. The length of the CDR3 is 16 residues.

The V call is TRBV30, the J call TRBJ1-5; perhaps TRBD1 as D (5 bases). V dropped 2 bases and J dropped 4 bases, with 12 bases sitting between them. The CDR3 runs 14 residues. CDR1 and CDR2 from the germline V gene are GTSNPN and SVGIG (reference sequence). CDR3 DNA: TGTGCCTGGAGTTCGAGGGGTCCGAATCAGCCCCAGCATTTT. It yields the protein CAWSSRGPNQPQHF.

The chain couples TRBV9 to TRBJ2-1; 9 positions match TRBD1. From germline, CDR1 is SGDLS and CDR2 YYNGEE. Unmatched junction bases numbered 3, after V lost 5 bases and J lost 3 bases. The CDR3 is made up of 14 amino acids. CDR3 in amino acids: CASSVTGGYNEQFF. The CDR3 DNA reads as TGTGCCAGCAGTGTGACAGGGGGCTACAATGAGCAGTTCTTC.

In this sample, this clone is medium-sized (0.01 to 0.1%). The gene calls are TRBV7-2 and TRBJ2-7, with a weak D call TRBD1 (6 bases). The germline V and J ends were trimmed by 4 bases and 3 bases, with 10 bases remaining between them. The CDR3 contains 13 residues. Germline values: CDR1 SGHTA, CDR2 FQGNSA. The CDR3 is CASSYPDSYEQYF. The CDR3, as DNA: TGTGCCAGCAGCTACCCGGACAGCTACGAGCAGTACTTC.

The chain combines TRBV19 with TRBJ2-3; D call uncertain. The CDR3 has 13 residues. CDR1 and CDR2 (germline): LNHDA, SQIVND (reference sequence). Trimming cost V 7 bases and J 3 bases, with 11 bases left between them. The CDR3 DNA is TGTGCCAGTATGGAGTTAGGGACAGATACGCAGTATTTT. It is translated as CASMELGTDTQYF.

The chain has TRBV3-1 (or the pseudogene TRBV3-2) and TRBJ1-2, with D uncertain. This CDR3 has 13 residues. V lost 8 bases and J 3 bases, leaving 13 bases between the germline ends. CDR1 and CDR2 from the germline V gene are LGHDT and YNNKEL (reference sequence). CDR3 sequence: CASGRERDYGYTF. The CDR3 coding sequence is TGTGCCAGCGGCCGGGAGCGGGACTATGGCTACACCTTC.

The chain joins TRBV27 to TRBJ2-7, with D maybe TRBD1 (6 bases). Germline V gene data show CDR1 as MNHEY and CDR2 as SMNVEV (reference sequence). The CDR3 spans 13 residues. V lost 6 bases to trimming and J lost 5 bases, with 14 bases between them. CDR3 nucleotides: TGTGCCAGCAGCCTTACCAGGGGAGACGAGCAGTACTTC. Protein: CASSLTRGDEQYF.

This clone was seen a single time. CDR3 amino acids: CSVETGPFGYTF. CDR3 in DNA: TGCAGCGTGGAGACAGGGCCATTCGGCTACACCTTC. This chain joins TRBV29-1 and TRBJ1-2; 7 positions agree with TRBD1. V dropped 6 bases and J dropped 8; count of bases not matched to a gene: 9. The CDR3 totals 12 residues. Germline values: CDR1 SQVTM, CDR2 ANQGSEA. The full variable domain, rest sourced from reference TRBV29-1 and TRBJ1-2, is SAVISQKPSRDICQRGTSLTIQCQVDSQVTMMFWYRQQPGQSLTLIATANQGSEATYESGFVIDKFPISRPNLTFSTLTVSNMSPEDSSIYLCSVETGPFGYTFGSGTRLTVV.

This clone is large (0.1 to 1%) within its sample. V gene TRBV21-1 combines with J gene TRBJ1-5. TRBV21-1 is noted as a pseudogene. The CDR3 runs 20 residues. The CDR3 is CASSKAGRGYYKADNQPQHF. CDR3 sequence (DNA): TGTGCCAGCAGCAAAGCGGGACGAGGGTACTACAAGGCGGACAATCAGCCCCAGCATTTT.

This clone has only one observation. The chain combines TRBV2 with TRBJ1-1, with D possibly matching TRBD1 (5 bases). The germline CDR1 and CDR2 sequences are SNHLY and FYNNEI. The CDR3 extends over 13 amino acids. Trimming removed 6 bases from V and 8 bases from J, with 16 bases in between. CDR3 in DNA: TGTGCCAGCAGCGGTACAGGTTCGGCCGAAGCTTTCTTT. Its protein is CASSGTGSAEAFF. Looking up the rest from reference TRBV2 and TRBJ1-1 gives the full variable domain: EPEVTQTPSHQVTQMGQEVILRCVPISNHLYFYWYRQILGQKVEFLVSFYNNEISEKSEIFDDQFSVERPDGSNFTLKIRSTKLEDSAMYFCASSGTGSAEAFFGQGTRLTVV.

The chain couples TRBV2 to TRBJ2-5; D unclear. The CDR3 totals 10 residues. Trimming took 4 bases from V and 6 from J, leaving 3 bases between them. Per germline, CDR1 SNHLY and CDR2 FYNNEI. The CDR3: CASSGKTQYF. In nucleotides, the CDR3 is TGTGCCAGCAGTGGAAAGACCCAGTACTTC.

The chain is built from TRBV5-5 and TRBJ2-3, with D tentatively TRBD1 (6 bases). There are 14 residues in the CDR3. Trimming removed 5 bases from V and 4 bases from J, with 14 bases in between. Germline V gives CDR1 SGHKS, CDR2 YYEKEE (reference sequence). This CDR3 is CASSTEQGPDTQYF. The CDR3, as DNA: TGTGCCAGCAGTACAGAACAGGGACCAGATACGCAGTATTTT. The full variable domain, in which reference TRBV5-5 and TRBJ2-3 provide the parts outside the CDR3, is DAGVTQSPTHLIKTRGQQVTLRCSPISGHKSVSWYQQVLGQGPQFIFQYYEKEERGRGNFPDRFSARQFPNYSSELNVNALLLGDSALYLCASSTEQGPDTQYFGPGTRLTVL.

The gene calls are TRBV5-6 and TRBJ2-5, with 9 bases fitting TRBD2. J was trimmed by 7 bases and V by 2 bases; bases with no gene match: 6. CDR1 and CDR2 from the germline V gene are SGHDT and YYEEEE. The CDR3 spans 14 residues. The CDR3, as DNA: TGTGCCAGCAGCTTTACTAGCGGGCCGGGGACCCAGTACTTC. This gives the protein CASSFTSGPGTQYF.

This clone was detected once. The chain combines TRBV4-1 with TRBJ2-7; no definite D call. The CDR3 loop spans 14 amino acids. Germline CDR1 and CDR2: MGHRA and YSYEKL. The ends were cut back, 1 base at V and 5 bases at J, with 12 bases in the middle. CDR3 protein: CASSQVGNLDEQYF. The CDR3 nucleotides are TGCGCCAGCAGCCAAGTTGGGAACCTCGACGAGCAGTACTTC.